The entry below gives a single TCR beta chain sequence along with its context. The antigen is not known. The record originates from a study of shared clonotypes between healthy human individuals. Findings and caveats of the study: The expectation was that sequencing depth would affect clonotype sharing among donors.

The protocol was immunoSEQ multiplex PCR, while the TCRdb copy is restricted to in-frame clones and leaves out a portion. The repertoire holds some 550,000 clones, with more than 95% as singletons. The source material was naive CD4+ T cells sorted from blood. Subset described: CD45RA+ positively selected. This clonotype originated in a woman aged 25 to 39 in good health.

CDR3 in amino acids: CSVEGGDSPYNEQFF. In DNA form, the CDR3 reads TGCAGCGTTGAAGGGGGGGACTCGCCCTACAATGAGCAGTTCTTC. The chain employs TRBV29-1 and TRBJ2-1; D is perhaps TRBD2 (6 bases). CDR3 size: 15 residues. The germline V gene encodes CDR1 SQVTM and CDR2 ANQGSEA. The V end lost 1 base, the J end lost 2 bases, and 12 bases lay between the germline ends.